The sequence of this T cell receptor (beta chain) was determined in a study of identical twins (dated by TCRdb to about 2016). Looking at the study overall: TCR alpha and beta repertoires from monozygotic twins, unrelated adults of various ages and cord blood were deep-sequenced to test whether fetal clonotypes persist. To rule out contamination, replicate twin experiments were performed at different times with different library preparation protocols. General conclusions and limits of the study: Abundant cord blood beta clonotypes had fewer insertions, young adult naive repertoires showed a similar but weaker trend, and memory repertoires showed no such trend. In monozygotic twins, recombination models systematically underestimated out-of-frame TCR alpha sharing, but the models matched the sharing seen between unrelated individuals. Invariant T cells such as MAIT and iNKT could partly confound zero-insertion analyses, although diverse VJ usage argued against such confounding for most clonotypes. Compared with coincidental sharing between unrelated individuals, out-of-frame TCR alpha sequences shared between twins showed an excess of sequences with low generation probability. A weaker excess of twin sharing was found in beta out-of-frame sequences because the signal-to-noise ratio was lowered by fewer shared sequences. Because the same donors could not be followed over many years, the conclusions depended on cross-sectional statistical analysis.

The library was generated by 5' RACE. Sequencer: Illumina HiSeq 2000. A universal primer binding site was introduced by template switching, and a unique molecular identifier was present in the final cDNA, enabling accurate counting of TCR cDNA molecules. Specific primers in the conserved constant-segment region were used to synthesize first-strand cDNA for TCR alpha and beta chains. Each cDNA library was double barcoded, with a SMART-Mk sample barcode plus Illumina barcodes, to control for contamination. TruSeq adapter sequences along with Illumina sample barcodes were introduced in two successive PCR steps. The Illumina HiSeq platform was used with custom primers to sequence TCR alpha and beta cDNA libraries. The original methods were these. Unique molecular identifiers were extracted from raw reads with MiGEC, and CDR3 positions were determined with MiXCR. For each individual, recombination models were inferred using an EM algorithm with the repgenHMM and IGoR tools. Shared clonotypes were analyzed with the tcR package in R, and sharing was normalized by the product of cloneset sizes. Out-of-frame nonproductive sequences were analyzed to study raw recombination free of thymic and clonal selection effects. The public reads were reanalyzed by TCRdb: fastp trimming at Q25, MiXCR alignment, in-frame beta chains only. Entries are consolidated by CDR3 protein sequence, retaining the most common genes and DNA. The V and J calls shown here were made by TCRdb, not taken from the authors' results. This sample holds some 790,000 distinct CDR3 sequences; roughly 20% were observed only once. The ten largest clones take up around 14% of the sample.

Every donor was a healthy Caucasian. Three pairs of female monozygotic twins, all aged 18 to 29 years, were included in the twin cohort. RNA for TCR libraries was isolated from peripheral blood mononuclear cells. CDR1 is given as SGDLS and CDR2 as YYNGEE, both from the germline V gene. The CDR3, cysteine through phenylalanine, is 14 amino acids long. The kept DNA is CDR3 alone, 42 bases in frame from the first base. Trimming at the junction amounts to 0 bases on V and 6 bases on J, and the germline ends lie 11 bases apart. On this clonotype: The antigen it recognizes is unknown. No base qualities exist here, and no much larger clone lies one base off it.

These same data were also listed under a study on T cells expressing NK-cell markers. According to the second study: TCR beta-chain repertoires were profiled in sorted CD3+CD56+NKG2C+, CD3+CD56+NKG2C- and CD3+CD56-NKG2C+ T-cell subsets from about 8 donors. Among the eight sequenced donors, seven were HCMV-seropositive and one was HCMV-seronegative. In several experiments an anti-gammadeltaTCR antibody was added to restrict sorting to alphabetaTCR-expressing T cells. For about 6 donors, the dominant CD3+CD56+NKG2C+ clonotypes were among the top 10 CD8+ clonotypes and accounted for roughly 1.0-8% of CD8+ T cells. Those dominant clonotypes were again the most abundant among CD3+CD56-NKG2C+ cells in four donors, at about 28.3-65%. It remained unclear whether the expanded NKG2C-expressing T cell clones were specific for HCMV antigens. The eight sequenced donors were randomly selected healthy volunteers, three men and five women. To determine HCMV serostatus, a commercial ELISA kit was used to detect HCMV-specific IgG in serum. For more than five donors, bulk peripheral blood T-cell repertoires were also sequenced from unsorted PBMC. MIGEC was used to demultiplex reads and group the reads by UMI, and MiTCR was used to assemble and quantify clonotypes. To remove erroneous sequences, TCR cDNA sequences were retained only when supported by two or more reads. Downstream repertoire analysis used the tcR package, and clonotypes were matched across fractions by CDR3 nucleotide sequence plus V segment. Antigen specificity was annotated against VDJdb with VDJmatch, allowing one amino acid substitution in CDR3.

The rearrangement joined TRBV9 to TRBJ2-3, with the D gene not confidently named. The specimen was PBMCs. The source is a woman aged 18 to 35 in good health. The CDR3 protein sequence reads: CASSVGSSWDTQYF. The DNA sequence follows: TGTGCCAGCAGCGTAGGGTCTAGTTGGGATACGCAGTATTTT.